This T cell receptor (beta chain) emerged from a study of T cell responses to AZD1222 COVID-19 vaccine. The V gene lost 0 bases and the J gene lost 8 bases, with 16 bases spanning the gap. This CDR3 spans 14 amino acids. The germline CDR1 and CDR2 sequences are GTSNPN and SVGIG (reference sequence). The table came from immunoSEQ multiplex PCR; TCRdb's copy has only in-frame clones and leaves some out. The sample consists of roughly 120,000 clones, around nine tenths of them appearing once. This material consisted of peripheral blood, taken on day 0 of AZD1222 vaccination. This sequence was found in an adult in good health. The rearrangement joins TRBV30 to TRBJ1-2, with a weak D call TRBD1 (5 bases). The CDR3 protein is CAWSVLRGAGGYTF. CDR3 nucleotide sequence: TGTGCCTGGAGTGTACTAAGGGGCGCGGGAGGCTACACCTTC.